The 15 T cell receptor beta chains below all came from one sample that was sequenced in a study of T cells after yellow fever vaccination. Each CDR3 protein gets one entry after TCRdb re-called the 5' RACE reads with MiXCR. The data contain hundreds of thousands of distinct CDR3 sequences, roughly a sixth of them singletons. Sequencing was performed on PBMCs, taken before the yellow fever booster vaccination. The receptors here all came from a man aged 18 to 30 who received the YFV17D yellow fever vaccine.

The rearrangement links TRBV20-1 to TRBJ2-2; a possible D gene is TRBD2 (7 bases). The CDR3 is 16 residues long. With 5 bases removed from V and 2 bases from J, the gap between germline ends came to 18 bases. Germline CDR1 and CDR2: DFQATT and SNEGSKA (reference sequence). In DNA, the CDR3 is TGCAGTGCTCAATACATAGGGGGGGCCAACACCGGGGAGCTGTTTTTT. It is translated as CSAQYIGGANTGELFF.

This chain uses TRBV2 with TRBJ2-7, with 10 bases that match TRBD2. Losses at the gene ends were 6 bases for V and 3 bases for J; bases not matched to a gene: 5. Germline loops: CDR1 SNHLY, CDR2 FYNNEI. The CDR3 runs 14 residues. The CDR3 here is CASRASSGGYEQYF. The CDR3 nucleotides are TGTGCCAGCAGGGCTTCTAGCGGGGGCTACGAGCAGTACTTC.

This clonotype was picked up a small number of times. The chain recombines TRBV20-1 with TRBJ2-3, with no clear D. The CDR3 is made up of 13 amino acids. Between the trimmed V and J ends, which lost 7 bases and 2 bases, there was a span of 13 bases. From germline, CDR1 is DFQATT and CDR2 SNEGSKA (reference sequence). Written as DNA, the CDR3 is TGCAGTGTTTATGGAAGGTCCACAGATACGCAGTATTTT. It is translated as CSVYGRSTDTQYF.

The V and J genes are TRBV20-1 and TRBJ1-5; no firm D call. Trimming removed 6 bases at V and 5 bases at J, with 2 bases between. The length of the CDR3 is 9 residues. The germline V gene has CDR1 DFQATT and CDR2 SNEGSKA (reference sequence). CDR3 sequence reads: CSADQPQHF. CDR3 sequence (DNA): TGCAGTGCCGATCAGCCCCAGCATTTT.

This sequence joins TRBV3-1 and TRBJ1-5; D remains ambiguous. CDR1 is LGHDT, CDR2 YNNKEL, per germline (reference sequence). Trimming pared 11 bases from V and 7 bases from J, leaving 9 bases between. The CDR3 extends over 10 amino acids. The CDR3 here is CACTYQPQHF. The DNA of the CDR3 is TGTGCCTGCACATACCAGCCCCAGCATTTT.

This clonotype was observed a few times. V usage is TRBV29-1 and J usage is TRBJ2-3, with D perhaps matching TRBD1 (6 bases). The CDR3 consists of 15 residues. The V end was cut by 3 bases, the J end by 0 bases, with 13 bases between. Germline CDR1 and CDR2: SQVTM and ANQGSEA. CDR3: CSVEFRDMSTDTQYF. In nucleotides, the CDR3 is TGCAGCGTTGAGTTCAGGGACATGAGCACAGATACGCAGTATTTT.

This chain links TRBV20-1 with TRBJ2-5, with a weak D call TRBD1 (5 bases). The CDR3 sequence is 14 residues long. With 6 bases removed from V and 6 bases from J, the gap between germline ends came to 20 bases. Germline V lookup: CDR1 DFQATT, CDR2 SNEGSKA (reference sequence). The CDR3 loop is CSAPIPGHVQTQYF. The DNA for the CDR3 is TGCAGTGCCCCCATTCCCGGACATGTACAGACCCAGTACTTC.

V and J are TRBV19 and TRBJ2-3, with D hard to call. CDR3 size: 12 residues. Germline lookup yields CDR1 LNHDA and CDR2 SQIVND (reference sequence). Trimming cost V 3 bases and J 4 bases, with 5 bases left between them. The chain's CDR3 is CASSMAPDTQYF. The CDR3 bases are TGTGCCAGTAGTATGGCTCCAGATACGCAGTATTTT.

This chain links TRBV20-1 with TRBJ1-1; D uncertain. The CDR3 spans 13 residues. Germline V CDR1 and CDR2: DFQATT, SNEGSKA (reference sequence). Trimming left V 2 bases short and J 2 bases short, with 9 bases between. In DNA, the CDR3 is TGCAGTGCTAGACGGCAGCCTAACACTGAAGCTTTCTTT. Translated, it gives CSARRQPNTEAFF.

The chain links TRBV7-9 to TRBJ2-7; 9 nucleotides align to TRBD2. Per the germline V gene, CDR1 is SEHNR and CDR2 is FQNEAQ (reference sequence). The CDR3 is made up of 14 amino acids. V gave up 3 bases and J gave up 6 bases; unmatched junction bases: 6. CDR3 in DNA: TGTGCCAGCAGCTTCGGCGGGGGGGCCTCCGAGCAGTACGTC. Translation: CASSFGGGASEQYV.

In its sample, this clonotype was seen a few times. The CDR3 bases are TGTGCCAGCAGTTACTCGTACAACTATGGCTACACCTTC. Protein sequence: CASSYSYNYGYTF. The gene calls are TRBV6-5 and TRBJ1-2; D call uncertain. Per germline, CDR1 MNHEY and CDR2 SVGAGI. This CDR3 is built from 13 residues. V lost 0 bases and J lost 2, with 4 bases in between.

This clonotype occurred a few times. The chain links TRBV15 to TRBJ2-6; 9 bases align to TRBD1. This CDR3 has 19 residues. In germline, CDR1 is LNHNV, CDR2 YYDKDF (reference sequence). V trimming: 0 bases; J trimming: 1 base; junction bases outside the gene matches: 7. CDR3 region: CATSRDLQTGGSGANVLTF. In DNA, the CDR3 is TGTGCCACCAGCAGAGATCTGCAGACAGGGGGTTCTGGGGCCAACGTCCTGACTTTC. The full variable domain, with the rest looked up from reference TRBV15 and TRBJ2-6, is DAMVIQNPRYQVTQFGKPVTLSCSQTLNHNVMYWYQQKSSQAPKLLFHYYDKDFNNEADTPDNFQSRRPNTSFCFLDIRSPGLGDTAMYLCATSRDLQTGGSGANVLTFGAGSRLTVL.

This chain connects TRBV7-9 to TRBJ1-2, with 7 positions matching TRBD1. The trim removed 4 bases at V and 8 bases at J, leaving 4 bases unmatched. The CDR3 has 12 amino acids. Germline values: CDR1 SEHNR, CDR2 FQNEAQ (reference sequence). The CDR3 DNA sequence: TGTGCCAGCAGCTGGACAGGACGAGGCTACACCTTC. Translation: CASSWTGRGYTF. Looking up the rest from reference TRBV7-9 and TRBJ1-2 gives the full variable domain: DTGVSQNPRHKITKRGQNVTFRCDPISEHNRLYWYRQTLGQGPEFLTYFQNEAQLEKSRLLSDRFSAERPKGSFSTLEIQRTEQGDSAMYLCASSWTGRGYTFGSGTRLTVV.

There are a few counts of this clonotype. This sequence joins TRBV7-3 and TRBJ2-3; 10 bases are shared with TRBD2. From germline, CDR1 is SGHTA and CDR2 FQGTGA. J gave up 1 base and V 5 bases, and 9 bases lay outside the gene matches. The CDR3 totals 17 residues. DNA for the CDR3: TGTGCCAGCAGCCTCGCGGTAACTAGCGGGGGCACAGATACGCAGTATTTT. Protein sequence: CASSLAVTSGGTDTQYF. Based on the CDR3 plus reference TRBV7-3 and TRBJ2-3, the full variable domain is GAGVSQTPSNKVTEKGKYVELRCDPISGHTALYWYRQSLGQGPEFLIYFQGTGAADDSGLPNDRFFAVRPEGSVSTLKIQRTERGDSAVYLCASSLAVTSGGTDTQYFGPGTRLTVL.

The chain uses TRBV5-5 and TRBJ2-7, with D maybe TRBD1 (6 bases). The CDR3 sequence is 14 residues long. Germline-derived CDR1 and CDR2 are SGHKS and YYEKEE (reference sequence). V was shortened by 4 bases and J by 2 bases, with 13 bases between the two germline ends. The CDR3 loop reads CASSLTGITYEQYV. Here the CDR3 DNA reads TGTGCCAGCAGCCTGACAGGTATTACCTACGAGCAGTACGTC.